The clone carrying this T cell receptor (beta chain) has a handful of counts. Its antigen is unknown. The data stem from a study of blood T cells in healthy people across ages. Study-wide results and caveats: TCR beta diversity correlated strongly with naive T cell percentage. Estimated diversity, derived from one million T cells, was regarded as an underestimate.

Primers used in a second PCR of roughly 6 to 11 cycles were a sample-barcoded 5' primer and a J-beta primer mix. Each CDR3 protein gets one entry after TCRdb re-called the 5' RACE reads with MiXCR. The top ten hold roughly 10% of the sample, which has 1.5 million to 2 million distinct CDR3 sequences, roughly 30% seen once. CDR1 LGHDT and CDR2 YNNKEL come from the germline V gene (reference sequence). Trimming removed 4 bases at V and 4 bases at J, with 13 bases between. This CDR3 comprises 14 residues. The receptor was derived from a woman aged 30 to 39 in good health. V is TRBV3-1 and J is TRBJ2-5; D tentatively fits TRBD1 or TRBD2 (6 bases each). Material: blood. The DNA of the CDR3 is TGTGCCAGCAGCCCTTGGGGGGCCCCAGAGACCCAGTACTTC. Translation gives CASSPWGAPETQYF.